What follows are 5 T cell receptor beta chains derived from one specimen sequenced in a study of T cell repertoires in cytomegalovirus infection (dated by TCRdb to the late 2010s). The listed sequencing device is Illumina HiSeq 1500. TCRdb's own reprocessing of the public reads used fastp at Q25 and MiXCR and kept productive beta chains. CDR3 protein sequences are deduplicated, and each keeps its most common genes and DNA. This sample holds around 210,000 distinct CDR3 sequences; 6% to 8% were observed only once. In total, the top ten clones hold about 6% of the sample. The sequencing input was PBMCs. The receptors derive from a human donor in good health (CMV status not recorded). Some clones in this sample may be carry-over from other donors' samples.

The CDR3 region is CSAPLVDQGQAQPQHF. The CDR3 region has the DNA TGCAGTGCCCCACTCGTCGATCAGGGGCAGGCGCAGCCCCAGCATTTT. The chain is built from TRBV20-1 and TRBJ1-5; a weak D match, TRBD1 (6 bases). The length of the CDR3 is 16 residues. CDR1 and CDR2 (germline): DFQATT, SNEGSKA (reference sequence). Trimming shortened V by 6 bases and J by 7 bases, and 25 bases separated the two germline ends.

This clonotype was recorded many times. The gene calls are TRBV7-9 and TRBJ1-1; 8 bases match TRBD1. This CDR3 region has 15 residues. Trimming took 5 bases from V and 5 from J; bases not matched to a gene: 10. The germline gives CDR1 SEHNR, CDR2 FQNEAQ (reference sequence). The CDR3 reads CASSPRTGQGTEAFF. CDR3 sequence (DNA): TGTGCCAGCAGCCCCCGGACAGGGCAAGGTACTGAAGCTTTCTTT.

This clonotype was counted ten times or more. The chain recombines TRBV2 with TRBJ1-1; possible D gene TRBD1, 5 bases. Trimming stripped 2 bases from V and 7 bases from J, with 14 bases between. CDR3 length: 14 residues. The germline CDR1 and CDR2 sequences are SNHLY and FYNNEI. The CDR3 protein is CASSETGRENEAFF. As DNA, the CDR3 is TGTGCCAGCAGTGAAACGGGCAGGGAAAATGAAGCTTTCTTT.

This clonotype has at least ten counts. The rearrangement joins TRBV7-2 to TRBJ2-5, with a tentative D call TRBD1 (6 bases). Germline CDR1 SGHTA, CDR2 FQGNSA. The V end was cut by 1 base, the J end by 5 bases, with 11 bases between. The CDR3 has 14 amino acids. The CDR3 region has the DNA TGTGCCAGCAGCTTAGACAGGGTAGTGGAGACCCAGTACTTC. As protein: CASSLDRVVETQYF. The full variable domain, rest sourced from reference TRBV7-2 and TRBJ2-5, is GAGVSQSPSNKVTEKGKDVELRCDPISGHTALYWYRQSLGQGLEFLIYFQGNSAPDKSGLPSDRFSAERTGGSVSTLTIQRTQQEDSAVYLCASSLDRVVETQYFGPGTRLLVL.

This clonotype was seen at least ten times. The chain combines TRBV5-1 with TRBJ2-6; 7 bases are shared with TRBD1. Germline CDR1 SGHRS, CDR2 YFSETQ. V was pared by 4 bases and J by 0 bases, with 7 bases of the junction left unmatched. The CDR3 totals 17 residues. CDR3 residues: CASSHRDSDSGANVLTF. DNA of the CDR3: TGCGCCAGCAGCCACCGGGACAGCGACTCTGGGGCCAACGTCCTGACTTTC.